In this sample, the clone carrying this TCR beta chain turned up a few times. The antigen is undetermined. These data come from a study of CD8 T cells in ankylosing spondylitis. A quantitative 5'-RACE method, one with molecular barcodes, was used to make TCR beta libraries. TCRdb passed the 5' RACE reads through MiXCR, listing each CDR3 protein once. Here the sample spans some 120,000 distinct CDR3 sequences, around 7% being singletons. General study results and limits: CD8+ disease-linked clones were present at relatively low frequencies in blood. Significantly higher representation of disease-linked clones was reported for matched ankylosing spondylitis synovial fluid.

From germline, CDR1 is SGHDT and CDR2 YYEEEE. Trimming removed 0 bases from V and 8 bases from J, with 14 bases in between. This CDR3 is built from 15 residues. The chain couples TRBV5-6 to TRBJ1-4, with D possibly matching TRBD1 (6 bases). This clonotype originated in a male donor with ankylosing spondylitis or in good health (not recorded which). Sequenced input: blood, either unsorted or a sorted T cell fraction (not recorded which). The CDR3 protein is CASSLGWDTGEKLFF. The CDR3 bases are TGTGCCAGCAGCTTGGGTTGGGACACAGGGGAAAAACTGTTTTTT.